The text below deals with one T cell receptor beta chain. Its antigen is currently unknown. The sample comes from a study of cytomegalovirus exposure and HLA in healthy donors. Findings and caveats of the study: Most sequenced TCRs were rare (though some public TCRs occurred in many donors). CMV antigen specificity of three CMV-associated chains was confirmed in vitro.

Only in-frame clones appear in the TCRdb table, and some are missing; sequencing was by immunoSEQ multiplex PCR. The sample has over 120,000 clones, roughly 89% seen once; the top ten hold around 9%. Trimming at V came to 5 bases and at J to 4 bases, leaving 5 bases not matched to a gene. CDR1 is LNHDA, CDR2 SQIVND, per germline (reference sequence). The CDR3 covers 15 residues. The sequenced sample consisted of PBMCs. This TCR came from a woman aged 18-29 years in good health and CMV-seropositive. The V gene is TRBV19, the J gene TRBJ2-2, with 9 bases identical to TRBD1. The DNA of the CDR3 is TGTGCCAGTAGTGCCGGGACAGGGCTCACCGGGGAGCTGTTTTTT. Its translation: CASSAGTGLTGELFF.